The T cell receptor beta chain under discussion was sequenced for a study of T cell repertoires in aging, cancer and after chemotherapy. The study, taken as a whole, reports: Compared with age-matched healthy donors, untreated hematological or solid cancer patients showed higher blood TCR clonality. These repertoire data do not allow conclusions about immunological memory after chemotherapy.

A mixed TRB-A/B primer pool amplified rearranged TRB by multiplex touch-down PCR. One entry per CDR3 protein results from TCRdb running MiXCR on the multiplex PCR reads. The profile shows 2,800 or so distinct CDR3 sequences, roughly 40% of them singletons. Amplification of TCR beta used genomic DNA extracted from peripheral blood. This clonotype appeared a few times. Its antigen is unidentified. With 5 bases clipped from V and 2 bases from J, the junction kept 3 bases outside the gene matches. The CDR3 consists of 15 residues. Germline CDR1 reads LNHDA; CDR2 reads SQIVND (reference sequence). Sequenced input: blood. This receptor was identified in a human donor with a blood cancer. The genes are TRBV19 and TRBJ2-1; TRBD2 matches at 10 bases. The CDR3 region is CASSPSGRAYNEQFF. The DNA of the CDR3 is TGTGCCAGTAGTCCTAGCGGGAGAGCCTACAATGAGCAGTTCTTC.